The 17 T cell receptor beta chains reported below all come from one sample, sequenced in a study of Tregs in tolerant kidney transplant recipients. Data came from immunoSEQ multiplex PCR; TCRdb stores just in-frame clones and leaves some out. The sample totals more than 6,000 clones; its top ten clones hold over 5%. The nonmyeloablative bone marrow transplants came from related graft donors, with transient mixed chimerism. Sequencing used CD4+ T cells from blood (PBMCs), obtained 6 months after the transplant. Receptors originate from a human patient who received a combined kidney and bone marrow transplant. Some T cells may be supplied by the graft donor.

Concerning this clone: The read comes to an end 3 residues before the CDR3 does, leaving the germline J gene to fill in the end. The chain employs TRBV2 and TRBJ1-2; 7 bases agree with TRBD1. The CDR3 runs to 15 residues. Germline CDR1 reads SNHLY; CDR2 reads FYNNEI. The DNA read from the CDR3 is TGTGCCAGCAGTGCCGTCAACAGGGGATCAAGAGGC. Its translation: CASSAVNRGSRG. The entire CDR3 sequence reads CASSAVNRGSRGYTF.

This clone is deemed medium-sized by its frequency. The read ends 3 residues early relative to the CDR3; the germline J gene fills the gap. The chain links TRBV20-1 to TRBJ2-1; a possible D gene is TRBD1 (5 bases). Germline assignment: CDR1 DFQATT and CDR2 SNEGSKA (reference sequence). Trimming cost V 0 bases and J 5 bases, with 11 bases left between them. This CDR3 region has 14 residues. CDR3 sequence reads: CSARDPRADNEQFF. Incomplete CDR3 DNA: TGCAGTGCTAGAGATCCCAGGGCCGACAATGAG.

In the case of this clone: Sequencing ends 3 residues short of the CDR3 end; the germline J gene provides the rest. The chain has TRBV3-1 (or the pseudogene TRBV3-2) and TRBJ2-2, with no clear D. CDR3 length: 16 residues. Germline V gene data show CDR1 as LGHDT and CDR2 as YNNKEL (reference sequence). Trimming shortened V by 4 bases and J by 2 bases, and 14 bases separated the two germline ends. The DNA read from the CDR3 is TGTGCCAGCAGCCCAGACTTTCGCAGTAACACCGGGGAG. Residues: CASSPDFRSNTGE. The complete CDR3 protein is CASSPDFRSNTGELFF.

For this clone: The observed sequence ends 3 residues before the CDR3 terminus, with the missing tail filled in from the germline J gene. This chain links TRBV27 with TRBJ1-1, with D unclear. V lost 7 bases and J 5 bases, leaving 14 bases between the germline ends. Germline V lookup: CDR1 MNHEY, CDR2 SMNVEV (reference sequence). CDR3 length: 13 amino acids. CDR3 DNA, as far as it was read: TGTGCCAGCACCAACCCTAGCAGTACTGAA. It is translated as CASTNPSSTE. The entire CDR3 is CASTNPSSTEAFF.

This clone is identified as medium-sized (0.01 to 0.1%) from frequency. The read ends 3 residues shy of where the CDR3 ends; the end is completed using the germline J gene. V gene TRBV5-1 combines with J gene TRBJ2-3; D is perhaps TRBD2 (5 bases). In germline, CDR1 is SGHRS, CDR2 YFSETQ. The length of the CDR3 is 14 residues. V lost 0 bases to trimming and J lost 1 base, with 6 bases between them. The DNA read from the CDR3 is TGCGCCAGCAGCTTGGCAGCGGGCACAGATACG. Translated, it gives CASSLAAGTDT. The whole CDR3 sequence is CASSLAAGTDTQYF.

This clone ranks as medium-sized (0.01 to 0.1%) in terms of frequency. The DNA ends 3 residues before the CDR3 does, and the rest of the CDR3 is filled in from the germline J gene. The chain carries TRBV30 and TRBJ1-1; D unresolved. Looked up from germline, CDR1 is GTSNPN and CDR2 is SVGIG (reference sequence). Trimming stripped 3 bases from V and 4 bases from J, with 12 bases between. The CDR3 totals 13 residues. CDR3 DNA, as far as it was read: TGTGCCTGGAGAAAGGTGGTGATCACTGAA. It translates to CAWRKVVITE. Given in full, the CDR3 is CAWRKVVITEAFF.

With regard to this clone: The read finishes 3 residues shy of the CDR3 end, and the germline J gene is used to complete it. The chain links TRBV9 to TRBJ2-5; a weak D match, TRBD2 (6 bases). Trimming took 4 bases from V and 3 from J, leaving 13 bases between them. This CDR3 is 14 amino acids long. Germline CDR1 and CDR2: SGDLS and YYNGEE. The CDR3 loop reads CASSRGVGEETQYF. The sequenced CDR3 bases are TGTGCCAGCAGCCGCGGGGTCGGGGAAGAGACC.

Turning to this clone: The read gets to within 3 residues of the CDR3 end, and the germline J gene fills in the rest. This rearrangement joins TRBV7-3 to TRBJ2-1; TRBD2 agrees at 9 bases. The CDR3 covers 16 residues. Trimming removed 5 bases from V and 5 bases from J; junction bases left unmatched: 10. Germline loops: CDR1 SGHTA, CDR2 FQGTGA. CDR3 DNA, as far as it was read: TGTGCCAGCAGCCTTCCGGGAGGGACTAGCAACAATGAG. Protein: CASSLPGGTSNNE. The full-length CDR3 reads as CASSLPGGTSNNEQFF.

A word on this clone: At one boundary the junction diverges from the germline segment, which might be a read error. The read ends 3 residues shy of where the CDR3 ends; the end is completed using the germline J gene. This chain connects TRBV7-7 to TRBJ2-1, with a tentative D call TRBD2 (5 bases). The CDR3 is 15 amino acids. From germline, CDR1 is SSHAT and CDR2 FNYEAQ (reference sequence). The sequenced CDR3 bases are TGTGCTAGCAGCGCCCGACTATCTGGGTACAATGAG. It encodes CASSARLSGYNE. The entire CDR3 protein reads CASSARLSGYNEQFF.

Concerning this clone itself: The read terminates 3 residues before the CDR3 end, so the remaining end is supplied by the germline J gene. The chain employs TRBV29-1 and TRBJ2-3; 9 bases map to TRBD2. Germline CDR1 is SQVTM and CDR2 is ANQGSEA. The CDR3 extends over 14 amino acids. V shed 7 bases, J shed 1 base, and the junction held 6 bases outside the gene matches. CDR3 DNA (partial): TGCAGCGGATTAGCGGGAGCGGGCACAGATACG. Protein product: CSGLAGAGTDT. The entire CDR3 protein reads CSGLAGAGTDTQYF.

Of note for this clone: The read gets to within 3 residues of the CDR3 end, and the germline J gene fills in the rest. The sample carries other DNA sequences with the same CDR3. The chain uses TRBV20-1 and TRBJ1-5; D might be TRBD1 (6 bases). The CDR3 runs to 12 residues. Germline values: CDR1 DFQATT, CDR2 SNEGSKA (reference sequence). Trimming stripped 6 bases from V and 7 bases from J, with 13 bases between. The CDR3 DNA, read in part, is TGCAGTGCCACAACAGGGAACCAGCCC. Encoded protein: CSATTGNQP. The CDR3, in full, reads CSATTGNQPQHF.

In the case of this clone: The read halts 3 residues ahead of the CDR3 end, with the missing end drawn from the germline J gene. This chain joins TRBV20-1 and TRBJ2-1; 9 bases agree with TRBD1. This CDR3 comprises 14 residues. Per the germline V gene, CDR1 is DFQATT and CDR2 is SNEGSKA (reference sequence). V trimming: 7 bases; J trimming: 5 bases; junction bases outside the gene matches: 9. The CDR3 DNA, read in part, is TGCAGTGTTAAACGGGACAGGGTCAACAATGAG. The encoded protein is CSVKRDRVNNE. The full CDR3 reads CSVKRDRVNNEQFF.

According to its frequency, this clone is medium-sized (0.01 to 0.1%). Read data end 3 residues before the CDR3 end; the end is taken from the germline J gene. The J gene is TRBJ2-7, the V gene TRBV20-1, with TRBD2 matching 15 bases. The length of the CDR3 is 14 residues. V lost 5 bases and J lost 2; bases outside the gene matches: 1. Germline CDR1 reads DFQATT; CDR2 reads SNEGSKA (reference sequence). CDR3 DNA, as far as it was read: TGCAGTGCTGGGACTAGCGGGAGGCCCTACGAG. It yields the protein CSAGTSGRPYE. From start to end, the CDR3 is CSAGTSGRPYEQYF.

Comments on this clone: The read comes to an end 3 residues before the CDR3 does, leaving the germline J gene to fill in the end. The rearrangement joins TRBV7-2 to TRBJ1-1, with D possibly matching TRBD1 (6 bases). This CDR3 has 17 residues. Germline loops: CDR1 SGHTA, CDR2 FQGNSA. CDR3 DNA, as far as it was read: TGTGCAAGTCGCTTAGCTCGCAGGGGCCGAACGAGCACTGAA. It specifies CASRLARRGRTSTE. The CDR3 reads in full as CASRLARRGRTSTEAFF.

On this clone: The read ends 3 residues early relative to the CDR3; the germline J gene fills the gap. This sequence joins TRBV20-1 and TRBJ2-7; 10 positions match TRBD2. The CDR3 spans 14 residues. CDR1 and CDR2 (germline): DFQATT, SNEGSKA (reference sequence). The J segment lost 6 bases and the V segment lost 3 bases, leaving 8 bases of the junction unmatched. CDR3 residues: CSASPAGGPGEQYF. The CDR3 DNA, read in part, is TGCAGTGCTAGCCCAGCGGGAGGGCCTGGCGAG.

Note on this clone: The DNA ends 3 residues before the CDR3 does, and the rest of the CDR3 is filled in from the germline J gene. This chain links TRBV2 with TRBJ2-3; D might be TRBD2 (5 bases). The CDR3 length is 13 residues. Germline V gives CDR1 SNHLY, CDR2 FYNNEI. The ends were cut back, 6 bases at V and 1 base at J, with 8 bases in the middle. The covered CDR3 bases are TGTGCCAGCAGACTAGATGGCACAGATACG. Translating gives CASRLDGTDT. The entire CDR3 is CASRLDGTDTQYF.

Comment on this clone: Read coverage stops 3 residues before the CDR3 terminus; the germline J gene supplies the remainder. The chain employs TRBV4-2 and TRBJ2-2; 8 bases map to TRBD1. CDR3 length equals 18 residues. The germline gives CDR1 LGHNA, CDR2 YNFKEQ. V shed 0 bases, J shed 2 bases, and the junction held 8 bases outside the gene matches. Incomplete CDR3 DNA: TGTGCCAGCAGCCAAGATCAGATGACAGGGGCTAACACCGGGGAG. Protein sequence: CASSQDQMTGANTGE. The whole CDR3 protein reads CASSQDQMTGANTGELFF.